The T cell receptor (beta chain) under discussion was sequenced for a study of CD8+ T cells in alopecia areata. Treatment defined: oral pan-JAK inhibitor, 5-10 mg twice daily. Once RNA had been extracted, it was reverse transcribed into cDNA to act as the sequencing template. Sequencing used immunoSEQ multiplex PCR; TCRdb keeps in-frame clones, though not all of them. The repertoire holds about 74,000 clones, with approximately 28% as singletons. In germline, CDR1 is SQVTM, CDR2 ANQGSEA. With 7 bases removed from V and 8 bases from J, the gap between germline ends came to 12 bases. This CDR3 is 11 amino acids long.

Material: CD8+ T cells sorted from blood, obtained at week 4, from a patient treated with tofacitinib. This TCR came from a human donor with alopecia areata. The chain carries TRBV29-1 and TRBJ2-1; D is unresolved. The CDR3, as DNA: TGCAGCGCTCCCACTGGGCATGAGCAGTTCTTC. Its protein product is CSAPTGHEQFF.